This record looks at one T cell receptor (beta chain) sequence and its context. Its antigen is unknown. PCR primers comprised 60 Vbeta and 13 Jbeta primers. The method was immunoSEQ multiplex PCR; TCRdb's version includes in-frame clones alone and lacks a portion of them. The sample carries about 150,000 clones, around 67% recorded once. Although they were nominally healthy when sampled, donors likely had unrecorded immune exposures. Germline V gene data show CDR1 as SGHAT and CDR2 as FQNNGV. CDR3 size: 13 residues. V shed 8 bases and J shed 3 bases, with 11 bases lying between them. This sample is part of a study of cytomegalovirus exposure and HLA in healthy donors. Study-level findings and limits: There were several of the most significant clusters that appeared linked to common viral pathogens in a later analysis. Most TCRs appeared rarely, but some public TCRs recurred in many donors. Owing to their indistinguishability, certain V segments, notably TRBV6-2 and TRBV6-3, were excluded.

The sequencing input was PBMCs. This TCR was recovered from a woman aged 18-29 years in good health and CMV-seronegative. The rearrangement uses TRBV11-2 and TRBJ1-5; possibly TRBD1 for D (6 bases). CDR3 sequence reads: CASSPGANQPQHF. For the CDR3, the DNA is TGTGCCAGCTCCCCAGGGGCCAATCAGCCCCAGCATTTT.